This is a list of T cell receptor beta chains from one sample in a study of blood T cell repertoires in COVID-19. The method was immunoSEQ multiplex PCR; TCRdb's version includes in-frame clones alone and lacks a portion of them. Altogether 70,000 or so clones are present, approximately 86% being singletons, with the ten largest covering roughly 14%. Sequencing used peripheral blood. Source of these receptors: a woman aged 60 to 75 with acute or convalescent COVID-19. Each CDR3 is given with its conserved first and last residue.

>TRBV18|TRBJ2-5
CASSPPLTSQETQYF
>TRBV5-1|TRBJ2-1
CASSLLAGGPSYNEQFF
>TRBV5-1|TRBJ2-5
CASSPEVRETQYF
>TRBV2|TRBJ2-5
CASSDSLAGGLETQYF
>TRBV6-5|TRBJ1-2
CASSNQGNYGYTF
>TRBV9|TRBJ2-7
CASSVDGEQYF
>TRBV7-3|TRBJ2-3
CASSLRGGQDTQYF
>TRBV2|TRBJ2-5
CASSERETQYF
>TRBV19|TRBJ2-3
CASNLDPYTDTQYF
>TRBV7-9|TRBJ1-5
CASSVDRAEPQHF
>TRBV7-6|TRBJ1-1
CASSLNEILTEAFF
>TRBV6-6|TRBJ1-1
CASSSDILNTEAFF
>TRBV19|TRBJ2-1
CASSIGGLGRWGNEQFF
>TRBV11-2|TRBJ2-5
CASSSSPQRGETQYF
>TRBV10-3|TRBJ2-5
CAISDGPAETQYF
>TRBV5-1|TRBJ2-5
CASSLDSPSVQTQYF
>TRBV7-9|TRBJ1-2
CASSQGSGQDYGYTF
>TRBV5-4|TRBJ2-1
CASSGRRDYYNEQFF
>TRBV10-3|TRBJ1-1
CAIKGAGGQTEAFF
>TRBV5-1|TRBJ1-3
CASSQQGSGNTIYF
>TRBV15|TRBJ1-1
CATSRDQGAGEAFF
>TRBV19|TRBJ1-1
CASGSNQYTEAFF
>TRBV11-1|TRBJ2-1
CASSLLVLSNEQFF
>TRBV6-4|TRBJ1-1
CASQQEMNTEAFF
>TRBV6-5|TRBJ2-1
CASRTGLAGGDEQFF
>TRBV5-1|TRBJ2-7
CASSSSGTVSYEQYF
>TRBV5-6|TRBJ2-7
CASSEQGYYEQYF
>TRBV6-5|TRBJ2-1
CASGRGFYEQFF
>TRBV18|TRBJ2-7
CASSPGTSGGLSYEQYF
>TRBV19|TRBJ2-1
CASSIEGAGPEDEQFF
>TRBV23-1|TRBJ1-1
CASSHNPEDTEAFF
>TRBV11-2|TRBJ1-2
CASRGSLDYGYTF
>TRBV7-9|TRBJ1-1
CASSSQAGQNTEAFF
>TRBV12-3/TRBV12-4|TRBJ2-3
CASLERGTQYF
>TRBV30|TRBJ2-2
CAWSVLRGTGELFF
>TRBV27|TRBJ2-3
CASSFWTRERAQYF
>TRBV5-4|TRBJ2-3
CASSSRTSTDTQYF
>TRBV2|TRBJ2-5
CASSSPDRAGNSQETQYF
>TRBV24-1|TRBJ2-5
CATSETGQETQYF
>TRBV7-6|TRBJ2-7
CASSSASGGAYYEQYF
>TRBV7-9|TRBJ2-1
CASSSGLAGPLDEQFF
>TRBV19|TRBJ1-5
CASTPGTGGRSNQPQHF
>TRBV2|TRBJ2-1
CASSEASGGEQFF
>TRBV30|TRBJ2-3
CAWSIIADTQYF
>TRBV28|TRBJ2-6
CASSLDTSSGANVLTF
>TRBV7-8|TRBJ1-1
CASSLVVVGGVNTEAFF
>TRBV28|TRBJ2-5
CASSFGGGGQETQYF
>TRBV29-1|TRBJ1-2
CSVGTGYNYGYTF
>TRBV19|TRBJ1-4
CASSIRQGSNEKLFF
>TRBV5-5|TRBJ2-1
CASSLSAGGSYNEQFF
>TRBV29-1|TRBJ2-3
CSVGGGGASDTQYF